This is a list of T cell receptor beta chains from one sample in a study of vaccination and CD4 T cells after COVID-19. One entry per CDR3 protein, called by TCRdb with MiXCR from the PCR reads. The data hold about 18,000 distinct CDR3 sequences, with approximately 50% observed a single time. Which antigens these TCRs recognize remains unknown. Sequenced: CD4+ T cells from blood, cultured in vitro. Receptor source: a human donor who had recovered from COVID-19. Both conserved end residues are part of each CDR3. The order of the fields is J gene, V gene, clone size, CDR3 length, D gene, CDR3 protein. A D gene is named only where the DNA matches it firmly. Clone size appears in some rows only: once, few, many, or a class for an expanded clone.

J gene: TRBJ1-2
V gene: TRBV6-1
clone size: NA
CDR3 length: 13
D gene: TRBD1
CDR3 protein: CASSEAGGGGYTF

J gene: TRBJ2-7
V gene: TRBV5-4
clone size: NA
CDR3 length: 13
D gene: NA
CDR3 protein: CASSTTRLGEQYF

J gene: TRBJ2-2
V gene: TRBV24-1
clone size: NA
CDR3 length: 16
D gene: TRBD1
CDR3 protein: CATSDFGQGVTGELFF

J gene: TRBJ2-2
V gene: TRBV6-2/TRBV6-3
clone size: NA
CDR3 length: 12
D gene: NA
CDR3 protein: CASQQNTGELFF

J gene: TRBJ1-5
V gene: TRBV7-2
clone size: NA
CDR3 length: 14
D gene: NA
CDR3 protein: CASSLSYSNQPQHF

J gene: TRBJ2-5
V gene: TRBV20-1
clone size: NA
CDR3 length: 12
D gene: NA
CDR3 protein: CSAGPGEETQYF

J gene: TRBJ1-2
V gene: TRBV7-9
clone size: NA
CDR3 length: 15
D gene: NA
CDR3 protein: CASSLQAQAYYGYTF

J gene: TRBJ1-2
V gene: TRBV6-2/TRBV6-3
clone size: NA
CDR3 length: 14
D gene: NA
CDR3 protein: CASSKGSGNYGYTF

J gene: TRBJ1-2
V gene: TRBV30
clone size: few
CDR3 length: 13
D gene: NA
CDR3 protein: CAWSVQVNYGYTF

J gene: TRBJ1-2
V gene: TRBV6-5
clone size: NA
CDR3 length: 13
D gene: TRBD1
CDR3 protein: CASSSTTGSGYTF

J gene: TRBJ2-3
V gene: TRBV10-1
clone size: few
CDR3 length: 14
D gene: TRBD2
CDR3 protein: CASSGGGASDTQYF